The present T cell receptor (beta chain) was sequenced within a study of Tregs in tolerant kidney transplant recipients. Study-level information: Recipients received nonmyeloablative bone marrow transplants from related graft donors, with transient mixed chimerism. Study-wide results and limits: Findings come from small patient numbers and require larger validation.

Profiled with immunoSEQ multiplex PCR; TCRdb holds only in-frame clones, not every one. Its table records about 48,000 clones. Remarks on this clone: Its antigen is undetermined. Coverage ceases 3 residues before the CDR3 finishes, and the germline J gene fills in the end.

The CDR3 runs 13 residues. Unmatched junction bases numbered 3, after V lost 4 bases and J lost 5 bases. Per germline, CDR1 WNHNN and CDR2 SYGVQD (reference sequence). Sequenced here: CD4+ T cells from blood, sampled before the transplant. This sequence was found in a human donor who received a combined kidney and bone marrow transplant. This rearrangement joins TRBV10-1 to TRBJ2-5; 8 positions agree with TRBD1. The CDR3 spells CASSADRGETQYF. CDR3 DNA (partial): TGCGCCAGCAGTGCTGACAGGGGCGAGACC.